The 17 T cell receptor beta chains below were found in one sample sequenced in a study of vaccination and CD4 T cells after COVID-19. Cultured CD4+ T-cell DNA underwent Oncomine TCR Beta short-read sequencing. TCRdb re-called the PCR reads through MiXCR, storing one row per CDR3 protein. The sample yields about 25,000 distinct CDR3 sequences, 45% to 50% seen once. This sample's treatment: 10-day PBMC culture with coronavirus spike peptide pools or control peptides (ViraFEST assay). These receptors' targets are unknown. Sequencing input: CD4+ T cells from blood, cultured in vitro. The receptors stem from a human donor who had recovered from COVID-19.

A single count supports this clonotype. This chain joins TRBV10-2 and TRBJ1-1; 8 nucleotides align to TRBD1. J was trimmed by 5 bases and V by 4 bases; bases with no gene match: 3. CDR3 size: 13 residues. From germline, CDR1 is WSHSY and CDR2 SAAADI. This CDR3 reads CASSVQGATEAFF. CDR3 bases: TGCGCCAGCAGTGTGCAGGGGGCTACTGAAGCTTTCTTT.

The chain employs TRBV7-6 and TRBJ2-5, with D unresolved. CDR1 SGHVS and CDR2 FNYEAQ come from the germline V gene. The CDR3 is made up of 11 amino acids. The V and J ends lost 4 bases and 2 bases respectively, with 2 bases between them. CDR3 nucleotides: TGTGCCAGCAGCTCACAAGAGACCCAGTACTTC. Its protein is CASSSQETQYF.

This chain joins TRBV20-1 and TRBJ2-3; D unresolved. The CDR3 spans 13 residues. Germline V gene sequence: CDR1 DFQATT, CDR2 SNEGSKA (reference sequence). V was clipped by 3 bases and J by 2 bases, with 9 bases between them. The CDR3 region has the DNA TGCAGTGCTAGTGCGACTCCCACAGATACGCAGTATTTT. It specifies CSASATPTDTQYF.

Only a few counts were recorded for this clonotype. This chain's CDR3 is CASRRGRVDTGELFF. CDR3 nucleotides: TGTGCCAGCAGACGCGGCAGGGTCGACACCGGGGAGCTGTTTTTT. The chain employs TRBV28 and TRBJ2-2, with a tentative D call TRBD1 (5 bases). This CDR3 contains 15 residues. The V gene lost 6 bases and the J gene lost 3 bases, with 14 bases spanning the gap. CDR1 is MDHEN, CDR2 SYDVKM, per germline. The full variable domain, rest sourced from reference TRBV28 and TRBJ2-2, is DVKVTQSSRYLVKRTGEKVFLECVQDMDHENMFWYRQDPGLGLRLIYFSYDVKMKEKGDIPEGYSVSREKKERFSLILESASTNQTSMYLCASRRGRVDTGELFFGEGSRLTVL.

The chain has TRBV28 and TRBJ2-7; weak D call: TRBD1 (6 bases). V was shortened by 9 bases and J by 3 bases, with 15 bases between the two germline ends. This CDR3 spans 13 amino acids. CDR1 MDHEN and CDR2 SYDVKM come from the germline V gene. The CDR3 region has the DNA TGTGCCAGTATAGCCGGGACAAACTACGAGCAGTACTTC. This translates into CASIAGTNYEQYF. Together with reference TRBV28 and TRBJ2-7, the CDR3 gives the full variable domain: DVKVTQSSRYLVKRTGEKVFLECVQDMDHENMFWYRQDPGLGLRLIYFSYDVKMKEKGDIPEGYSVSREKKERFSLILESASTNQTSMYLCASIAGTNYEQYFGPGTRLTVT.

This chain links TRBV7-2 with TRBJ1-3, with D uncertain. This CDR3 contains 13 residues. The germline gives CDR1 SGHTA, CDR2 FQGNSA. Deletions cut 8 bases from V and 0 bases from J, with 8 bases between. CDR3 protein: CASSPTSGNTIYF. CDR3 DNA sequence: TGTGCCAGCTCCCCCACCTCTGGAAACACCATATATTTT.

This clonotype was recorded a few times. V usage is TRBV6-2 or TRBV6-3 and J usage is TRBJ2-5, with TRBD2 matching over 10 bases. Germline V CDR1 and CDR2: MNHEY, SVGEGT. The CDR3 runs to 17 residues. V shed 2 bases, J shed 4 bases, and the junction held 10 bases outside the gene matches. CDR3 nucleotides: TGTGCCAGCAGTTACCTAGCTAGCGGGAGCCAGCGAGAGACCCAGTACTTC. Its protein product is CASSYLASGSQRETQYF.

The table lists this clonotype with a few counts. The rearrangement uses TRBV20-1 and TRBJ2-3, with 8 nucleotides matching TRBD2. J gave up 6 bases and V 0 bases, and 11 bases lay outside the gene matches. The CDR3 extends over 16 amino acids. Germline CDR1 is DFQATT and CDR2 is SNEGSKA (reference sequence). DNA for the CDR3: TGCAGTGCTAGAGATCGAAAGCGGGGGAGTCTCGATACGCAGTATTTT. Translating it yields CSARDRKRGSLDTQYF.

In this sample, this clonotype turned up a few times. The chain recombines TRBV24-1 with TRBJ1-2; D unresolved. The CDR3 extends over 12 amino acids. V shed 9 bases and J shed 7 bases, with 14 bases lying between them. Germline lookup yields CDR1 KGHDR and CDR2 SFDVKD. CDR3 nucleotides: TGTGCCACCCGCGGCCCGCCCGGTGGCTACACCTTC. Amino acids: CATRGPPGGYTF.

This chain's CDR3 is CASRRDYKETQYF. The CDR3 bases are TGTGCCAGTCGCCGGGACTACAAAGAGACCCAGTACTTC. The chain employs TRBV27 and TRBJ2-5; 7 bases align to TRBD2. CDR1 and CDR2 from the germline V gene are MNHEY and SMNVEV (reference sequence). V was pared by 9 bases and J by 3 bases, with 7 bases of the junction left unmatched. This CDR3 spans 13 amino acids.

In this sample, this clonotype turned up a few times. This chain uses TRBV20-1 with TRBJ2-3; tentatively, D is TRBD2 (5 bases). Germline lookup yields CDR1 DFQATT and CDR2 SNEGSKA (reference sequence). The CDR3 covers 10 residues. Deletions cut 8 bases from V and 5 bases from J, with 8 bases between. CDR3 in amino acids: CSLAGDTQYF. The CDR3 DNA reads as TGCAGTCTAGCCGGAGATACGCAGTATTTT.

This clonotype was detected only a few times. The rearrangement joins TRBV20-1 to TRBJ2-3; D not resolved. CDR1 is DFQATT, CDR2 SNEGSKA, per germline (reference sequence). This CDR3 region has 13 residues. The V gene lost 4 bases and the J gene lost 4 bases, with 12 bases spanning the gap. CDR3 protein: CSAITPGADTQYF. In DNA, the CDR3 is TGCAGTGCTATCACCCCTGGGGCAGATACGCAGTATTTT.

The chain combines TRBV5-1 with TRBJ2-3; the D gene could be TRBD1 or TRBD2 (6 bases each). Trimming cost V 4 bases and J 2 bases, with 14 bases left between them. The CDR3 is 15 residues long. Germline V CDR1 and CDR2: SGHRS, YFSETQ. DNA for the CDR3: TGCGCCAGCAGCGCGGGCCGGGGGCCCACAGATACGCAGTATTTT. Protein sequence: CASSAGRGPTDTQYF. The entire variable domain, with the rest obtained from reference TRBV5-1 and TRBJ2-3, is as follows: KAGVTQTPRYLIKTRGQQVTLSCSPISGHRSVSWYQQTPGQGLQFLFEYFSETQRNKGNFPGRFSGRQFSNSRSEMNVSTLELGDSALYLCASSAGRGPTDTQYFGPGTRLTVL.

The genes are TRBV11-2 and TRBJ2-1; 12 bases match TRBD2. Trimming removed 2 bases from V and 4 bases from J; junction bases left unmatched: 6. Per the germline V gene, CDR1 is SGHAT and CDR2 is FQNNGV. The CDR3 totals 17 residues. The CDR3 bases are TGTGCCAGCAGCTTAACGGTTCTAGCGGGGGGGTACAATGAGCAGTTCTTC. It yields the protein CASSLTVLAGGYNEQFF.

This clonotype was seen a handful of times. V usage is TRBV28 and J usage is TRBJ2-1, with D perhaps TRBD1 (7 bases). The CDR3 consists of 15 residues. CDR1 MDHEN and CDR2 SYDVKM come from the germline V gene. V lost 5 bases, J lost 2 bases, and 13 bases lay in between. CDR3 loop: CASSRGDSPYNEQFF. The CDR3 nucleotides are TGTGCCAGCAGTAGGGGGGACAGCCCCTACAATGAGCAGTTCTTC.

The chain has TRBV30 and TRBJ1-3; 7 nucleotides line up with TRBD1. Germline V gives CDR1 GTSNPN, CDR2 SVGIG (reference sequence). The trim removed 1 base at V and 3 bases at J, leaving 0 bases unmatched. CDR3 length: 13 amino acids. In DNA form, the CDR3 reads TGTGCCTGGAGTGCAGGGGGTGGAAACACCATATATTTT. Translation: CAWSAGGGNTIYF. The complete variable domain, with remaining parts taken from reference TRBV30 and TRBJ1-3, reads SQTIHQWPATLVQPVGSPLSLECTVEGTSNPNLYWYRQAAGRGLQLLFYSVGIGQISSEVPQNLSASRPQDRQFILSSKKLLLSDSGFYLCAWSAGGGNTIYFGEGSWLTVV.

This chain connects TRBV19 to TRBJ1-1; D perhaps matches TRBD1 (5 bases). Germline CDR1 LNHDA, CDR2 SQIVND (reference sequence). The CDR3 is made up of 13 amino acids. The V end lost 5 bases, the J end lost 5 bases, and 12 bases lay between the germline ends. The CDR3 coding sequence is TGTGCCAGTAGTGTTCCGGGGGGGACTGAAGCTTTCTTT. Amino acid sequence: CASSVPGGTEAFF.